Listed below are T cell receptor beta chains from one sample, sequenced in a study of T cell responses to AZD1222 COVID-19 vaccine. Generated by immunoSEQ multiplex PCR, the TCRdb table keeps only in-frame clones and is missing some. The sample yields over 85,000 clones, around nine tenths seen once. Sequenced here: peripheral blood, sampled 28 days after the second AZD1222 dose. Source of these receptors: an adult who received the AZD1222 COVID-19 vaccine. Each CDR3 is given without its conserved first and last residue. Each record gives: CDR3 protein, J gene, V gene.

SVSSRLGEQF TRBJ2-1 TRBV29-1
ASSPRVLTNEKLF TRBJ1-4 TRBV18
ASMGQSSTGYTGELF TRBJ2-2 TRBV7-3
ASSIRTSGRADTQY TRBJ2-3 TRBV19
ASSLYRTGAAGNTIY TRBJ1-3 TRBV28
ASSERTSGLNEQF TRBJ2-1 TRBV10-1
ASSRVGGTGELF TRBJ2-2 TRBV4-1
ASSQDRTGLSGNTIY TRBJ1-3 TRBV14
SASHSGAYGYT TRBJ1-2 TRBV20-1
ASSRVPSGRAGREETQY TRBJ2-5 TRBV9
ASSRTGGRTEAF TRBJ1-1 TRBV3-1/TRBV3-2
SGPGQTTEAF TRBJ1-1 TRBV29-1
ASSLGGRTYEQY TRBJ2-7 TRBV28
ASSLAGQGAGNTEAF TRBJ1-1 TRBV11-2